This T cell receptor beta chain was found in a study of PD-1 blockade in classical Hodgkin lymphoma (dated by TCRdb to about 2020). Notes on the research overall: The study used TCR beta sequencing and CyTOF to define a peripheral blood immune signature of response to PD-1 blockade in classical Hodgkin lymphoma. General conclusions and limits of the study: The study was limited to a single clinical trial cohort, and causes of repertoire differences, possibly disease activity or prior therapy, remained undefined. Baseline TCR diversity was reported to be lower in newly diagnosed patients than in healthy donors and to be lower still in relapsed/refractory patients.

Turning to this clone: Its antigen target is currently unknown. There are no base qualities to consult, and no much larger clone falls within one base.

Genomic DNA was extracted with the Qiagen DNeasy kit from unsorted PBMCs and from negatively selected CD4+ and CD8+ fractions. TCR beta CDR3 regions were amplified by immunoSEQ multiplex PCR using primers annealing to V and J segments. A synthetic immune receptor repertoire was used to minimize amplification bias, and remaining bias was computationally removed after sequencing. From the authors' description of their analysis: Repertoire diversity was quantified as the Shannon entropy index using custom Python scripts. The unsorted, CD4+ and CD8+ repertoires were each analyzed separately, with the exception of combined analyses, where CD4+ and CD8+ sequences were merged in silico. Imported from immuneACCESS, the table was reduced by TCRdb to in-frame sequences with V and J called. These copies leave out some clones; in studies compared against another copy, an unresolved V gene accounts for under half, and the cause of the remainder is not known. D and trimming come from the DNA, and the V and J calls and clone size come from that table. The sample contains 47,000 or so clones, roughly 90% of them found a single time. The biggest ten clones account for 4% to 6% of the sample.

The CDR1 and CDR2 encoded by the germline V gene (reference sequence) are MNHEY and SMNVEV. V and J lose 3 bases and 8 bases, and a span of 17 bases separates them. The CDR3 numbers 15 residues from cysteine through phenylalanine. Only the CDR3 part of the read is kept: 45 bases, read in frame from the first base. The time point tag for this specimen amounts to: newly diagnosed, previously untreated cHL patient sample. As a comparison group for the relapsed/refractory trial patients, PBMCs were sequenced from patients with newly diagnosed, previously untreated classical Hodgkin lymphoma. Peripheral blood was collected in 8 mL Vacutainer Cell Preparation Tubes, from which PBMCs were isolated by centrifugation and then cryopreserved.

The sample comprised peripheral blood mononuclear cells (PBMCs). Recombination connected TRBV27 to TRBJ2-1, with a tentative D gene TRBD2 over 5 matching bases. The receptor's source is a human donor with classical Hodgkin lymphoma. Here is the DNA: TGTGCCAGCAGTTTGGAGAGAACTAGTCCCCATGAGCAGTTCTTC. Its amino acids are CASSLERTSPHEQFF.